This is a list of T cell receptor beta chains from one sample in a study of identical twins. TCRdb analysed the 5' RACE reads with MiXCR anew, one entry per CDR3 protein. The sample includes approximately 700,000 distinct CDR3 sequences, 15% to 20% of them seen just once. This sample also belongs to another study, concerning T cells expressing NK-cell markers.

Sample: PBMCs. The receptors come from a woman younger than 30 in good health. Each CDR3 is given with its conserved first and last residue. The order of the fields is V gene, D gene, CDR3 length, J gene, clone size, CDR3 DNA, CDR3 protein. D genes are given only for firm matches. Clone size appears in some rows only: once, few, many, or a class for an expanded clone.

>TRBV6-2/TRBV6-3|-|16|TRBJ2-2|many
TGTGCCAGCAGCCGGGGACTTTCCCGGAGGTTCGGGGAGCTGTTTTTT
CASSRGLSRRFGELFF
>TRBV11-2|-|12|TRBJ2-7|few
TGTGCCAGCAGTACGCCAGGAGGCGAGCAGTACTTC
CASSTPGGEQYF
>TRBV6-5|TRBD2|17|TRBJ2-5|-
TGTGCCAGCAGTTCTCCTAAGACTAGCGGGGGGCCAGAGACCCAGTACTTC
CASSSPKTSGGPETQYF
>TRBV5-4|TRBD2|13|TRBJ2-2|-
TGTGCCACGGGACTATCGAACACCGGGGAGCTGTTTTTT
CATGLSNTGELFF
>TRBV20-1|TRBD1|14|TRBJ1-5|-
TGCAGTGCTAGAGCGGGACAGGGGGTTCAGCCCCAGCATTTT
CSARAGQGVQPQHF
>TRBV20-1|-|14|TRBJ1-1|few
TGCAGTGCACGATATGGGGCGATGAACACTGAAGCTTTCTTT
CSARYGAMNTEAFF
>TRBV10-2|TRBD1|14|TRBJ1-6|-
TGCGCCAGCACCTCTGGACAGGTTCATTCACCCCTCCACTTT
CASTSGQVHSPLHF
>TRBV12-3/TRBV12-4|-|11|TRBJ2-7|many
TGTGCCAGCGGTGTGGGGGACGAGCAGTACTTC
CASGVGDEQYF
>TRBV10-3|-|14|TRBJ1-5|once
TGTGCCATCAGTGAGGGTTTTAGCAATCAGCCCCAGCATTTT
CAISEGFSNQPQHF
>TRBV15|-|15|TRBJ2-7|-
TGTGCCACCAGCAGAGGGTCGGGCGCCGCTCGGGAGCAGTACTTC
CATSRGSGAAREQYF
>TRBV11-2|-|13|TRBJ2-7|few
TGTGCCAGCAGCTTAGAGCGGACAGCCGAGCAGTACTTC
CASSLERTAEQYF
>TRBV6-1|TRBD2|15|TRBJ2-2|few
TGTGCCAGCAGTCGGACTAGCGGGGGGGTCGGGGAGCTGTTTTTT
CASSRTSGGVGELFF
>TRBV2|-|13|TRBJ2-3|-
TGTGCCAGCATGGGGGGAACGGCAGATACGCAGTATTTT
CASMGGTADTQYF
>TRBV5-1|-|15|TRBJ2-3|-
TGCGCCAGCAGCCAGACCGGGACGGGGGCTGATACGCAGTATTTT
CASSQTGTGADTQYF
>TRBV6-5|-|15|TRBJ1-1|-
TGTGCCAGCAGTTACTCGCCAACCATGAACACTGAAGCTTTCTTT
CASSYSPTMNTEAFF
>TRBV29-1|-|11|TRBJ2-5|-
TGCAGCCTAAGGGCAGGGGAGACCCAGTACTTC
CSLRAGETQYF
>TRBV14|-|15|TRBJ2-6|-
TGTGCCAGCAGCCAACCCCATCTGGGGGCCAACGTCCTGACTTTC
CASSQPHLGANVLTF
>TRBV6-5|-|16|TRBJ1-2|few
TGTGCCAGCAGTTACTCGGCTGCCTCGCCGAACTATGGCTACACCTTC
CASSYSAASPNYGYTF
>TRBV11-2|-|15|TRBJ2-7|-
TGTGCCAGCAGCTTAGATATTCACCGGGGCTACGAGCAGTACTTC
CASSLDIHRGYEQYF
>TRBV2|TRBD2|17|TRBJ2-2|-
TGTGCCAGCAGAGCCGGGACTAGCGATTCGAACACCGGGGAGCTGTTTTTT
CASRAGTSDSNTGELFF
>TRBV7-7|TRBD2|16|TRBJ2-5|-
TGTGCCAGCAGCTTAGAGCCTAGCGGGAGAAGCCAGACCCAGTACTTC
CASSLEPSGRSQTQYF
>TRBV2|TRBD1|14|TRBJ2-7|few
TGTGCCAGCAGGGACAGGTTTAGCTCCTACGAGCAGTACTTC
CASRDRFSSYEQYF
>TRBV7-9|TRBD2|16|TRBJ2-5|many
TGTGCCAGCAGCTTAGGTGTCCTAGCGGGTAAAGAGACCCAGTACTTC
CASSLGVLAGKETQYF
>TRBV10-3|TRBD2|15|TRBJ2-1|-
TGTGCCATCAGTGAACGGGTAGCGGGCACTAATGAGCAGTTCTTC
CAISERVAGTNEQFF
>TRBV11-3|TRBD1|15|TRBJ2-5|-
TGTGCCAGCAGCCTCAGGGGGTCGGAGCAAGAGACCCAGTACTTC
CASSLRGSEQETQYF
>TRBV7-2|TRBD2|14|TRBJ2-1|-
TGTGCCAGCAGCCCCGGACTAGCTTCGATTGAGCAGTTCTTC
CASSPGLASIEQFF